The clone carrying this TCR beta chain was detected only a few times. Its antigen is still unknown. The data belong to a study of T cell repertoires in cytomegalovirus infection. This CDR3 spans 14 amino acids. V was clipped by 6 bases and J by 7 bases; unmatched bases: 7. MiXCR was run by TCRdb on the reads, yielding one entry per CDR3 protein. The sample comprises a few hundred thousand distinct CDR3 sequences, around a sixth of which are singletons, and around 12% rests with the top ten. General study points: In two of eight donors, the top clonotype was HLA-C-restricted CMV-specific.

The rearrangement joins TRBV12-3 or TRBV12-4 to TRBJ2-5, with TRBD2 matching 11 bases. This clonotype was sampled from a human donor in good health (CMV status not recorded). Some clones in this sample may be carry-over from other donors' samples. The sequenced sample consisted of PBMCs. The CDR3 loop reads CASSMTSGEGTQYF. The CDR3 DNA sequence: TGTGCCAGCAGCATGACTAGCGGGGAGGGGACCCAGTACTTC.